What follows describes a single T cell receptor beta chain. This record belongs to a study of blood T cell repertoires in COVID-19. Study-level background: Researchers got acute and convalescent COVID-19 samples from the United States, Italy and Spain. In each case, the material was cDNA or gDNA derived from T cells, B-cell-depleted T cells, or PBMCs.

Assay used: immunoSEQ multiplex PCR; TCRdb lists only in-frame clones, some missing. The repertoire includes around 88,000 clones, more than 85% of them detected once, and roughly 1.7% sits in the top ten. The TCR was taken from a man aged 60 to 75 with acute or convalescent COVID-19. Sequences were obtained from peripheral blood.

CDR3 amino acids: CASSYRPGTGPGELFF. The CDR3 DNA reads TGTGCCAGCAGTTACCGTCCCGGGACAGGGCCCGGGGAGCTGTTTTTT. The chain uses TRBV6-2 or TRBV6-3 and TRBJ2-2; 9 nucleotides agree with TRBD1. Germline V lookup: CDR1 MNHEY, CDR2 SVGEGT. After removal of 2 bases from V and 6 bases from J, the junction contained 7 bases not matched to a gene. The CDR3 runs to 16 residues.